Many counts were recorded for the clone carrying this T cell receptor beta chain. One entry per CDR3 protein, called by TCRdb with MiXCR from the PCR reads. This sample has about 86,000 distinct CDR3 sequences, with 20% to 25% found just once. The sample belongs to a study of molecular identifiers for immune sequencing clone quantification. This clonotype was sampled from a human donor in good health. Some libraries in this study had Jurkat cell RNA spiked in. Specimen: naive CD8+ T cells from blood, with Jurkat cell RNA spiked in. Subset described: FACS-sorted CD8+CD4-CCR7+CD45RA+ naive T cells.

CDR3 DNA: TGCGCCAGCAGCTTGGTGGCAGGGAACACCGGGGAGCTGTTTTTT. It specifies CASSLVAGNTGELFF. The chain links TRBV5-1 to TRBJ2-2; D gene uncertain. CDR1 and CDR2 (germline): SGHRS, YFSETQ. This CDR3 comprises 15 residues. V lost 0 bases and J 1 base, leaving 7 bases between the germline ends.